Here is one T cell receptor beta chain with its context. These data are taken from a study of T cell changes during pregnancy in multiple sclerosis. This CDR3 has 16 residues. Germline loops: CDR1 MNHNY, CDR2 SVGAGI (reference sequence). V gave up 5 bases and J gave up 3 bases, with 20 bases separating them. TCRdb's copy holds only in-frame clones and misses some; the assay was immunoSEQ multiplex PCR. The data hold some 73,000 clones, with roughly 92% observed a single time. The sequence was obtained from a female donor in good health, enrolled as a control in a pregnancy study. The rearrangement joins TRBV6-6 to TRBJ2-7, with D perhaps TRBD1 (6 bases). Specimen: peripheral blood, collected in the third trimester of pregnancy. The CDR3 is CASSKTLGQGDYEQYF. In nucleotides, the CDR3 is TGTGCCAGCAGTAAGACCCTGGGACAAGGTGACTACGAGCAGTACTTC.